The clone carrying this T cell receptor beta chain appeared a few times. Its antigen is unidentified. The CDR3 has 13 residues. Germline trimming cut 8 bases from V and 6 bases from J; bases unmatched to any gene: 7. Germline-derived CDR1 and CDR2 are SGHTA and FQGNSA. This specimen belongs to a study of T cell responses to AZD1222 COVID-19 vaccine. About the research overall: Pooled together were second doses at about 4 or about 12 weeks.

The protocol was immunoSEQ multiplex PCR, while the TCRdb copy is restricted to in-frame clones and leaves out a portion. Of 95,000 to 150,000 clones in the sample, about nine tenths were seen once. Whole-study findings and limits: No repertoire was sampled before or during the peak T cell response, only after it.

The sequenced sample was peripheral blood, obtained on day 0 of AZD1222 vaccination. This rearrangement joins TRBV7-2 to TRBJ1-2; 9 positions agree with TRBD1. This clonotype originated in an adult in good health. The CDR3 sequence is CASSYGTGHGYTF. DNA of the CDR3: TGTGCCAGCTCGTACGGGACAGGGCATGGCTACACCTTC.